Below, 11 T cell receptor beta chains from the same sample are listed, as sequenced in a study of blood T cell repertoires in COVID-19. Clones were read by immunoSEQ multiplex PCR, and TCRdb kept only the in-frame ones, dropping some. The repertoire has 140,000 or so clones, approximately 84% of them found once; the top ten carry around 2.5%. Material for sequencing was peripheral blood. The receptor source for this set is a human donor with acute or convalescent COVID-19. The donor label of this sample is uncertain.

The rearrangement uses TRBV5-6 and TRBJ2-5, with 7 bases lining up with TRBD2. This CDR3 is built from 17 residues. The ends lost 1 base at V and 1 base at J; junction bases unmatched: 10. The germline CDR1 and CDR2 sequences are SGHDT and YYEEEE. CDR3 loop: CASSLRLAARSQETQYF. In DNA, the CDR3 is TGTGCCAGCAGCTTGAGGCTAGCGGCCAGGAGCCAAGAGACCCAGTACTTC.

V usage is TRBV30 and J usage is TRBJ1-1; D unclear. V shed 2 bases and J shed 0 bases, with 13 bases lying between them. The CDR3 sequence is 15 residues long. Germline lookup yields CDR1 GTSNPN and CDR2 SVGIG (reference sequence). CDR3 region: CAWSPGMGMNTEAFF. CDR3 nucleotides: TGTGCCTGGAGTCCGGGGATGGGAATGAACACTGAAGCTTTCTTT.

The chain joins TRBV9 to TRBJ1-4; 8 bases fit TRBD1. This CDR3 comprises 15 residues. The germline V gene has CDR1 SGDLS and CDR2 YYNGEE. V lost 0 bases to trimming and J lost 4 bases; unmatched junction nucleotides: 2. The CDR3 region has the DNA TGTGCCAGCAGCGTAGAGGGACAGGTTAATGAAAAACTGTTTTTT. Its protein product is CASSVEGQVNEKLFF.

The chain has TRBV6-2 or TRBV6-3 and TRBJ1-2; D gene unclear. Trimming took off 6 bases at V and 6 bases at J, with 17 bases between the two ends. CDR1 and CDR2 (germline): MNHEY, SVGEGT. CDR3 length equals 14 residues. CDR3 sequence (DNA): TGTGCCAGCAGCCCTCCGGTCTACGTGGATGGCTACACCTTC. Its protein is CASSPPVYVDGYTF.

The chain carries TRBV3-1 (or the pseudogene TRBV3-2) and TRBJ1-2, with 8 nucleotides matching TRBD1. Germline V gene lookup returns CDR1 LGHDT and CDR2 YNNKEL (reference sequence). The CDR3 is 16 amino acids. V trimming: 3 bases; J trimming: 5 bases; junction bases outside the gene matches: 11. The CDR3 DNA sequence: TGTGCCAGCAGCCACCCCCTTCGGCAGGGGGCGTATGGCTACACCTTC. This encodes CASSHPLRQGAYGYTF.

The rearrangement uses TRBV6-2 or TRBV6-3 and TRBJ2-1, with 12 bases matching TRBD2. Trimming cost V 1 base and J 0 bases; bases outside gene matches: 7. Germline CDR1 MNHEY, CDR2 SVGEGT. There are 19 residues in the CDR3. Written as DNA, the CDR3 is TGTGCCAGCAGTTACTGGACTAGCGGGGCTACCAGCTCCTACAATGAGCAGTTCTTC. It translates to CASSYWTSGATSSYNEQFF.

This rearrangement joins TRBV9 to TRBJ2-5; TRBD2 matches at 11 bases. In germline, CDR1 is SGDLS, CDR2 YYNGEE. This CDR3 spans 16 amino acids. The ends lost 2 bases at V and 5 bases at J; junction bases unmatched: 8. CDR3 in DNA: TGTGCCAGCAGCGTCGGGACTAGCGGAACGGGGGAGACCCAGTACTTC. Protein product: CASSVGTSGTGETQYF.

The rearrangement joins TRBV10-3 to TRBJ2-3; D possibly corresponds to TRBD1 (7 bases). V was clipped by 5 bases and J by 4 bases, with 19 bases between them. In germline, CDR1 is ENHRY, CDR2 SYGVKD. The CDR3 has 16 residues. The CDR3 reads CAISLGVGGGSDTQYF. The DNA of the CDR3 is TGTGCCATCAGTTTAGGGGTAGGAGGGGGCTCAGATACGCAGTATTTT.

The chain employs TRBV7-2 and TRBJ1-2; 7 nucleotides line up with TRBD1. The CDR3 consists of 15 residues. V trimming: 1 base; J trimming: 1 base; junction bases outside the gene matches: 3. Germline CDR1 and CDR2: SGHTA and FQGNSA. The CDR3 nucleotides are TGTGCCAGCAGCTTAGTGCCAGGGGGTAACTATGGCTACACCTTC. This gives the protein CASSLVPGGNYGYTF.

The rearrangement uses TRBV20-1 and TRBJ1-1; D might be TRBD1 (5 bases). The CDR3 runs to 17 residues. CDR1 is DFQATT and CDR2 is SNEGSKA in the germline V gene (reference sequence). The ends were cut back, 3 bases at V and 0 bases at J, with 20 bases in the middle. DNA of the CDR3: TGCAGTGCTAGTTCGTTTAATAGGGGAGGAATGAACACTGAAGCTTTCTTT. Its protein is CSASSFNRGGMNTEAFF.

This sequence joins TRBV28 and TRBJ1-5; possible D gene TRBD1, 6 bases. Germline loops: CDR1 MDHEN, CDR2 SYDVKM. The CDR3 extends over 15 amino acids. V shed 9 bases and J shed 6 bases, with 21 bases lying between them. The CDR3 DNA is TGTGCCAGTGAATCACAGGGAAGATTAGGTCAGCCCCAGCATTTT. Its translation: CASESQGRLGQPQHF. Full variable domain (remainder filled in from reference TRBV28 and TRBJ1-5): DVKVTQSSRYLVKRTGEKVFLECVQDMDHENMFWYRQDPGLGLRLIYFSYDVKMKEKGDIPEGYSVSREKKERFSLILESASTNQTSMYLCASESQGRLGQPQHFGDGTRLSIL.